This is a list of T cell receptor beta chains from one sample in a study of T cell changes during pregnancy in multiple sclerosis. Produced via immunoSEQ multiplex PCR; TCRdb's table is partial and in-frame only. Among about 40,000 clones listed, approximately 91% were seen once. Sequencing used PBMCs (not recorded whether the cells were cultured). The receptors here all came from a female donor with multiple sclerosis, enrolled in a pregnancy study. CDR3s include the opening cysteine and the closing phenylalanine or tryptophan. Each record gives: D gene, clone size, J gene, V gene, CDR3 protein, CDR3 DNA. A D gene is named only where the DNA matches it firmly. Some rows mark clone size as missing; the rest say once, few, many or name a class of expanded clone.

>.|.|TRBJ2-7|TRBV11-2
CASSPPDF
TGTGCCAGCAGCCCCCCGGACTTC
>TRBD1|once|TRBJ1-4|TRBV18
CASSPDRDGEKLFF
TGTGCCAGCTCCCCTGACAGGGACGGTGAAAAACTGTTTTTT
>.|.|TRBJ2-3|TRBV27
CASSSNAGLPRYF
TGTGCCAGCAGTTCCAACGCCGGGCTGCCGAGGTATTTT
>.|.|TRBJ2-1|TRBV25-1
CASVGRDRNEQFF
TGTGCCAGTGTAGGACGGGATCGGAATGAGCAGTTCTTC
>.|.|TRBJ2-5|TRBV9
CASSVDGRTQETQYF
TGTGCCAGCAGCGTAGATGGTCGGACCCAAGAGACCCAGTACTTC
>.|.|TRBJ2-1|TRBV19
CASSIGGGPVDEQFF
TGTGCCAGTAGTATAGGGGGGGGGCCGGTGGATGAGCAGTTCTTC
>.|few|TRBJ1-1|TRBV28
CASSLPGRKNTEAFF
TGTGCCAGCAGTTTACCCGGACGGAAGAACACTGAAGCTTTCTTT
>.|.|TRBJ1-2|TRBV9
CASSVGYGYTF
TGTGCCAGCAGCGTAGGTTATGGCTACACCTTC
>.|.|TRBJ1-4|TRBV28
CASRETVLTNEKLFF
TGTGCCAGCAGGGAGACAGTGCTAACTAATGAAAAACTGTTTTTT
>.|.|TRBJ1-2|TRBV7-2
CASSSYIGVGYTF
TGTGCCAGCAGCTCATACATAGGGGTCGGCTACACCTTC
>.|.|TRBJ2-3|TRBV11-1
CASSLGQAGTDTQYF
TGTGCCAGCAGCTTAGGACAGGCGGGCACAGATACGCAGTATTTT
>TRBD1|.|TRBJ1-1|TRBV30
CAWKDRGNTEAFF
TGTGCCTGGAAGGACAGGGGGAACACTGAAGCTTTCTTT
>TRBD1|.|TRBJ2-3|TRBV19
CASSRTGIPVTDTQYF
TGTGCCAGTAGCAGGACAGGCATACCTGTCACAGATACGCAGTATTTT
>TRBD1|.|TRBJ1-5|TRBV4-1
CASSQVHQGGQPQHF
TGCGCCAGCAGCCAAGTACATCAGGGGGGGCAGCCCCAGCATTTT
>TRBD1|.|TRBJ1-2|TRBV5-4
CASSSGTESNYGYTF
TGTGCCAGCAGCTCGGGGACAGAGTCTAACTATGGCTACACCTTC
>TRBD2|.|TRBJ2-1|TRBV10-1
CASSRGTSGNEQFF
TGCGCCAGCAGCCGGGGGACTAGCGGGAATGAGCAGTTCTTC
>TRBD1|.|TRBJ2-3|TRBV5-5
CASSPERTGGADTQYF
TGTGCCAGCAGCCCTGAAAGGACAGGGGGCGCAGATACGCAGTATTTT
>.|few|TRBJ1-5|TRBV5-4
CASSLPGQPQHF
TGTGCCAGCAGCTTGCCTGGTCAGCCCCAGCATTTT
>TRBD1|.|TRBJ1-2|TRBV10-3
CAISESGDRPALVYGYTF
TGTGCCATCAGTGAGTCGGGGGACAGGCCCGCCCTCGTCTATGGCTACACCTTC
>TRBD2|.|TRBJ2-2|TRBV5-1
CASSTGLAAGELFF
TGCGCCAGCAGCACGGGACTAGCGGCCGGGGAGCTGTTTTTT
>.|.|TRBJ2-1|TRBV7-9
CASSVEHPLTGLDNEQFF
TGTGCCAGCAGCGTCGAGCATCCCTTAACTGGACTCGACAATGAGCAGTTCTTC
>TRBD2|.|TRBJ2-5|TRBV11-2
CASSFRGSRETQYF
TGTGCCAGCAGCTTTCGCGGGAGTAGAGAGACCCAGTACTTC
>TRBD2|.|TRBJ2-5|TRBV10-3
CAISEAPGGSTQYF
TGTGCCATCAGTGAGGCCCCCGGGGGGTCGACCCAGTACTTC
>.|.|TRBJ1-2|TRBV28
CAHAGGYGYTF
TGTGCCCACGCGGGGGGTTATGGCTACACCTTC
>TRBD2|.|TRBJ2-5|TRBV9
CASSVSSGRSGETQYF
TGTGCCAGCAGCGTTTCTAGCGGGAGGTCAGGGGAGACCCAGTACTTC
>.|.|TRBJ1-2|TRBV4-2
CASSPKGDFNGYTF
TGTGCCAGCAGCCCCAAGGGGGATTTCAATGGCTACACCTTC
>.|.|TRBJ1-1|TRBV7-9
CASSLVNVNTEAFF
TGTGCCAGCAGCTTGGTCAACGTGAACACTGAAGCTTTCTTT
>.|.|TRBJ1-1|TRBV4-3
CASSHPRETEAFF
TGCGCCAGCAGCCACCCCAGGGAAACTGAAGCTTTCTTT
>.|.|TRBJ2-7|TRBV2
CASSVTLWREQYF
TGTGCCAGCAGTGTAACATTGTGGCGAGAGCAGTACTTC
>.|.|TRBJ1-2|TRBV4-1
CASSQGVQGNYGYTF
TGCGCCAGCAGCCAAGGAGTGCAGGGAAACTATGGCTACACCTTC
>.|.|TRBJ2-2|TRBV7-9
CASSLHMGGELFF
TGTGCCAGCAGCTTACATATGGGCGGGGAGCTGTTTTTT
>.|.|TRBJ2-5|TRBV6-4
CASSLTDSNQETQYF
TGTGCCAGCAGTCTGACGGATAGCAACCAAGAGACCCAGTACTTC
>.|.|TRBJ2-7|TRBV5-1
CASSLEVANYEQYF
TGCGCCAGCAGCTTGGAAGTAGCCAACTACGAGCAGTACTTC
>TRBD1|.|TRBJ2-2|TRBV11-2
CASSPGQVATGELFF
TGTGCCAGCAGCCCGGGACAGGTAGCCACCGGGGAGCTGTTTTTT
>.|.|TRBJ2-1|TRBV19
CASSLLAASYNEQFF
TGTGCCAGTAGCCTACTAGCAGCCTCCTACAATGAGCAGTTCTTC
>TRBD1|.|TRBJ2-7|TRBV9
CASSLDRGQNYEQYF
TGTGCCAGCAGCCTCGACAGGGGGCAAAACTACGAGCAGTACTTC
>TRBD1|.|TRBJ2-7|TRBV30
CAWRRGQTYEQYF
TGTGCCTGGAGAAGGGGGCAAACCTACGAGCAGTACTTC
>.|.|TRBJ1-1|TRBV4-1
CASSQESDFRGGEAFF
TGCGCCAGCAGCCAAGAATCCGACTTTCGAGGGGGAGAAGCTTTCTTT
>.|.|TRBJ2-4|TRBV21-1
CASSKVSGNGKNIQYF
TGTGCCAGCAGCAAAGTTAGCGGGAATGGCAAAAACATTCAGTACTTC
>.|.|TRBJ2-5|TRBV25-1
CASSEYTGPETQYF
TGTGCCAGCAGTGAGTATACAGGGCCCGAGACCCAGTACTTC
>.|.|TRBJ2-5|TRBV5-4
CASRRDSGATQYF
TGTGCCAGCAGGAGGGACTCCGGAGCGACCCAGTACTTC
>.|.|TRBJ1-1|TRBV5-1
CASAAIRGLNTEAFF
TGCGCCAGCGCCGCTATCCGGGGACTGAACACTGAAGCTTTCTTT
>.|.|TRBJ2-1|TRBV5-1
CASRPDYNEQFF
TGCGCCAGCAGACCAGACTACAATGAGCAGTTCTTC
>TRBD1|.|TRBJ1-5|TRBV2
CASSADRGNQPQHF
TGTGCCAGCAGTGCGGACAGGGGAAATCAGCCCCAGCATTTT
>.|.|TRBJ2-5|TRBV5-1
CASSAPNQETQYF
TGCGCCAGCAGCGCTCCTAACCAAGAGACCCAGTACTTC
>TRBD2|.|TRBJ2-3|TRBV18
CASSVTSGRVEDTQYF
TGTGCCAGCTCAGTCACTAGCGGGAGGGTAGAAGATACGCAGTATTTT
>.|once|TRBJ2-1|TRBV5-4
CASSLTGFSYNEQFF
TGTGCCAGCAGCTTGACCGGGTTCTCCTACAATGAGCAGTTCTTC
>.|.|TRBJ2-3|TRBV4-2
CASSQGSADSTDTQYF
TGTGCCAGCAGCCAAGGAAGCGCGGATTCCACAGATACGCAGTATTTT
>TRBD1|.|TRBJ1-4|TRBV7-2
CASSPRGSYATNEKLFF
TGTGCCAGCAGCCCCAGGGGGTCGTATGCAACTAATGAAAAACTGTTTTTT
>.|.|TRBJ1-2|TRBV6-1
CASSLDGSGGYTF
TGTGCCAGCAGTCTCGACGGAAGCGGTGGCTACACCTTC
>TRBD1|.|TRBJ2-2|TRBV11-2
CASSTTGSNTGELFF
TGTGCCAGCTCCACGACAGGGTCGAACACCGGGGAGCTGTTTTTT
>.|.|TRBJ2-1|TRBV28
CASSSPGGTGSNEQFF
TGTGCCAGCAGTTCCCCCGGCGGGACCGGGAGCAATGAGCAGTTCTTC
>TRBD1|.|TRBJ2-7|TRBV30
CAWSGDSTYEQYF
TGTGCCTGGAGTGGGGACAGCACCTACGAGCAGTACTTC
>.|medium-sized|TRBJ2-4|TRBV30
CACLDRSKNIQYF
TGTGCCTGCCTAGACAGGAGCAAAAACATTCAGTACTTC
>.|.|TRBJ1-1|TRBV4-3
CASSQDLDTGDTEAFF
TGCGCCAGCAGCCAAGATCTTGACACCGGGGACACTGAAGCTTTCTTT
>TRBD2|once|TRBJ2-3|TRBV28
CASSLGTSGFVGTDTQYF
TGTGCCAGCAGTTTAGGGACTAGCGGGTTCGTCGGCACAGATACGCAGTATTTT
>.|.|TRBJ2-5|TRBV21-1
CATSGPEGETQYF
TGTGCCACCTCGGGCCCTGAGGGGGAGACCCAGTACTTC
>.|.|TRBJ1-3|TRBV7-6
CASSPQPGEFGNTIYF
TGTGCCAGCAGCCCGCAACCAGGGGAATTTGGAAACACCATATATTTT